This T cell receptor beta chain was sequenced in a study of blood T cell repertoires in COVID-19. Here immunoSEQ multiplex PCR was the method, and the copy in TCRdb shows in-frame clones only, minus some. The sample has 50,000 to 70,000 clones; approximately 80% are singletons. With V trimmed by 3 bases and J by 3 bases, 6 bases remained unmatched. The CDR3 totals 15 residues. Germline-derived CDR1 and CDR2 are SGHNT and YYREEE (reference sequence). This TCR was sampled from a woman aged 55-69 years with acute or convalescent COVID-19. Sequencing input: peripheral blood. This chain links TRBV5-4 with TRBJ1-2; 9 bases agree with TRBD1. CDR3 DNA sequence: TGTGCCAGCAGCTCCCGGGACAGGGACTACTATGGCTACACCTTC. It specifies CASSSRDRDYYGYTF.